This T cell receptor (beta chain) derives from a study of T cells in tuberculosis. The CDR3 runs to 14 residues. Germline V lookup: CDR1 SGHDT, CDR2 YYEEEE. V lost 2 bases and J lost 6; bases outside the gene matches: 2. Profiling relied on immunoSEQ multiplex PCR, and the TCRdb table lists in-frame clones only, not all of them. The sample includes about 33,000 clones, 95% of them seen just once. About this clone: What it binds is unknown.

Regarding the study as a whole: Active tuberculosis patients had shorter CDR3-alpha; the beta difference was nonsignificant. Cases with active tuberculosis were adults, while controls were adolescents.

The sequencing input was PBMCs. This receptor was identified in a donor aged 5 to 30 with latent tuberculosis or without tuberculosis infection. The chain has TRBV5-6 and TRBJ2-1; TRBD2 agrees at 10 bases. The chain's CDR3 is CASSFRTSGNEQFF. In DNA form, the CDR3 reads TGTGCCAGCAGCTTCCGGACTAGCGGCAATGAGCAGTTCTTC.